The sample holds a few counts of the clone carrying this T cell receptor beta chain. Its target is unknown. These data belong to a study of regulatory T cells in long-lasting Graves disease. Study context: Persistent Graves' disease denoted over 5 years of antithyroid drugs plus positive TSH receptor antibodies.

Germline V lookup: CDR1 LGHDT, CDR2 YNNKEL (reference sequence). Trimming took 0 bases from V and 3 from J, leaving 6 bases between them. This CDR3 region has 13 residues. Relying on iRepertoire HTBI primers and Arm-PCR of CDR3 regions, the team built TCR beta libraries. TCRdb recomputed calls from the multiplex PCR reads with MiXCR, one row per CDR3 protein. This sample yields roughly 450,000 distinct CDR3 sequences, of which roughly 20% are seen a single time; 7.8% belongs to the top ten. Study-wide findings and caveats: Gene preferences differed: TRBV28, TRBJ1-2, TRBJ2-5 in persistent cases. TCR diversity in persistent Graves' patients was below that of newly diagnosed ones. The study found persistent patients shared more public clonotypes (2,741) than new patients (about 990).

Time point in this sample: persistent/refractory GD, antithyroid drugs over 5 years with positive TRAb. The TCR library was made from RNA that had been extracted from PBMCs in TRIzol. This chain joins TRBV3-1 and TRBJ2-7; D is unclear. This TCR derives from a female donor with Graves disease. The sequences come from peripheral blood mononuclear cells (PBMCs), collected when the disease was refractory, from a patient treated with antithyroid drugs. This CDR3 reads CASSQDVIYEQYF. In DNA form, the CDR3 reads TGTGCCAGCAGCCAAGATGTGATCTACGAGCAGTACTTC.